A selection of T cell receptor beta chains follows, all from one sample in a study of blood T cell repertoires in COVID-19. Only in-frame clones appear in the TCRdb table, and some are missing; sequencing was by immunoSEQ multiplex PCR. The sample has about 260,000 clones; around 87% are singletons. The sequencing input was peripheral blood. The receptors here all came from a woman aged 40 to 49 who had recovered from COVID-19. Each CDR3 is given with its conserved first and last residue. D genes are given only for firm matches.

V gene: TRBV6-5; D gene: TRBD1; J gene: TRBJ2-5; CDR3 protein: CASSRQGGETQYF
V gene: TRBV6-2/TRBV6-3; D gene: TRBD1; J gene: TRBJ1-2; CDR3 protein: CASSPLHPGQGYGYTF
V gene: TRBV19; D gene: TRBD1; J gene: TRBJ1-2; CDR3 protein: CASSTGQGRDGYTF
V gene: TRBV4-3; D gene: TRBD1; J gene: TRBJ1-5; CDR3 protein: CASSQEAQGDQPQHF
V gene: TRBV7-8; D gene: TRBD1; J gene: TRBJ1-5; CDR3 protein: CASSPGTGFRQPQHF
V gene: TRBV6-1; D gene: -; J gene: TRBJ1-1; CDR3 protein: CASSEGTANTEAFF
V gene: TRBV7-9; D gene: -; J gene: TRBJ1-3; CDR3 protein: CASSDGGGLFSGNTIYF
V gene: TRBV5-8; D gene: TRBD1; J gene: TRBJ2-7; CDR3 protein: CASSRGGQGHEQYF
V gene: TRBV19; D gene: -; J gene: TRBJ1-6; CDR3 protein: CASSWARGDSPLHF
V gene: TRBV4-3; D gene: TRBD1; J gene: TRBJ2-7; CDR3 protein: CASSQVAGDREGRDEQYF
V gene: TRBV7-8; D gene: -; J gene: TRBJ1-4; CDR3 protein: CASSLAPRTQGRTNEKLFF
V gene: TRBV7-8; D gene: -; J gene: TRBJ2-3; CDR3 protein: CASSPQGRGDTQYF
V gene: TRBV29-1; D gene: TRBD1; J gene: TRBJ1-3; CDR3 protein: CSVDRRDSSGNTIYF
V gene: TRBV19; D gene: TRBD1; J gene: TRBJ2-4; CDR3 protein: CASSTIQGALNIQYF
V gene: TRBV7-9; D gene: -; J gene: TRBJ1-1; CDR3 protein: CASSLGELNTEAFF
V gene: TRBV18; D gene: TRBD1; J gene: TRBJ1-2; CDR3 protein: CASSADRIYGYTF
V gene: TRBV18; D gene: TRBD1; J gene: TRBJ1-6; CDR3 protein: CASSLTGTPGSYNSPLHF
V gene: TRBV12-3/TRBV12-4; D gene: TRBD1; J gene: TRBJ2-7; CDR3 protein: CASSGTGGGEQYF
V gene: TRBV15; D gene: -; J gene: TRBJ1-2; CDR3 protein: CATSREQALRGYTF
V gene: TRBV7-3; D gene: TRBD2; J gene: TRBJ2-1; CDR3 protein: CATSGGGSYNEQFF
V gene: TRBV2; D gene: -; J gene: TRBJ2-5; CDR3 protein: CASLREEQETQYF
V gene: TRBV2; D gene: -; J gene: TRBJ1-2; CDR3 protein: CASNAGVHYGYTF
V gene: TRBV4-1; D gene: TRBD1; J gene: TRBJ1-2; CDR3 protein: CASSHPGQGTYGYTF
V gene: TRBV12-2; D gene: -; J gene: TRBJ2-7; CDR3 protein: CASRSKSGGRPYEQYF
V gene: TRBV2; D gene: TRBD1; J gene: TRBJ1-6; CDR3 protein: CASYAGTGVSPLHF
V gene: TRBV5-1; D gene: TRBD2; J gene: TRBJ2-2; CDR3 protein: CASSFSGPNTGELFF
V gene: TRBV24-1; D gene: TRBD1; J gene: TRBJ2-3; CDR3 protein: CATSDPTGVGDTQYF
V gene: TRBV11-1; D gene: TRBD2; J gene: TRBJ2-5; CDR3 protein: CASSHTSGGGETQYF
V gene: TRBV18; D gene: TRBD1; J gene: TRBJ2-7; CDR3 protein: CASSRDRGYEQYF
V gene: TRBV6-4; D gene: TRBD2; J gene: TRBJ2-6; CDR3 protein: CASSELAGGPPGANVLTF
V gene: TRBV7-9; D gene: TRBD1; J gene: TRBJ2-2; CDR3 protein: CASSLPGGIGELFF
V gene: TRBV2; D gene: TRBD1; J gene: TRBJ2-4; CDR3 protein: CASRERQGANIQYF
V gene: TRBV9; D gene: TRBD1; J gene: TRBJ2-7; CDR3 protein: CASSRGQGEYEQYF
V gene: TRBV4-3; D gene: -; J gene: TRBJ1-2; CDR3 protein: CASSPRVGGNGYTF
V gene: TRBV19; D gene: TRBD1; J gene: TRBJ2-5; CDR3 protein: CASRGRQGQGETQYF
V gene: TRBV6-5; D gene: TRBD1; J gene: TRBJ2-1; CDR3 protein: CASSPQTGGYEQFF
V gene: TRBV5-1; D gene: -; J gene: TRBJ2-7; CDR3 protein: CASSLGAGPNSYEQYF
V gene: TRBV12-5; D gene: -; J gene: TRBJ1-6; CDR3 protein: CASGLAERSPLHF
V gene: TRBV7-2; D gene: -; J gene: TRBJ1-2; CDR3 protein: CASSSARNLVHYGYTF
V gene: TRBV5-1; D gene: TRBD2; J gene: TRBJ2-7; CDR3 protein: CASSRASGGYEQYF
V gene: TRBV7-2; D gene: TRBD2; J gene: TRBJ2-1; CDR3 protein: CASSFLAGSYNEQFF
V gene: TRBV21-1; D gene: -; J gene: TRBJ2-1; CDR3 protein: CASSKATSGGELSYNEQFF
V gene: TRBV30; D gene: TRBD2; J gene: TRBJ2-1; CDR3 protein: CAWKSGAIYNEQFF
V gene: TRBV5-8; D gene: -; J gene: TRBJ2-5; CDR3 protein: CASSLQGRETQYF
V gene: TRBV30; D gene: -; J gene: TRBJ2-7; CDR3 protein: CAWSPGDTYEQYF
V gene: TRBV7-2; D gene: TRBD2; J gene: TRBJ2-1; CDR3 protein: CASSFDSGTNYNEQFF
V gene: TRBV28; D gene: -; J gene: TRBJ1-3; CDR3 protein: CASRTPGQGNTIYF
V gene: TRBV11-2; D gene: -; J gene: TRBJ1-3; CDR3 protein: CASAPTLRVSGNTIYF
V gene: TRBV2; D gene: TRBD1; J gene: TRBJ1-1; CDR3 protein: CATRTGGPLNTEAFF
V gene: TRBV24-1; D gene: -; J gene: TRBJ2-1; CDR3 protein: CATTTGRSQYNEQFF
V gene: TRBV10-3; D gene: -; J gene: TRBJ1-3; CDR3 protein: CAISGVSGNTIYF
V gene: TRBV9; D gene: TRBD2; J gene: TRBJ2-1; CDR3 protein: CASSVTSGGLNEQFF
V gene: TRBV15; D gene: TRBD1; J gene: TRBJ1-3; CDR3 protein: CATSPGQGADTIYF